This T cell receptor beta chain came from a study of cytomegalovirus exposure and HLA in healthy donors. The CDR3 totals 13 residues. Trimming shortened V by 11 bases and J by 0 bases, and 14 bases separated the two germline ends. CDR1 and CDR2 (germline): LNHNV, YYDKDF (reference sequence). The study's findings and limits: Among the CMV-associated chains, three were confirmed in vitro as specific for CMV antigens. Donors belonging to an Asian-associated ancestry cluster reportedly showed fewer N-insertions in productive TCRs than the approximately 700-donor mean, according to what a later analysis found.

PCR employed 60 Vbeta and 13 Jbeta primers. Sequencing was performed with immunoSEQ multiplex PCR; in TCRdb, only in-frame clones are kept and a portion is missing. Of 150,000 to 200,000 clones in the sample, roughly 13% are singletons; the top ten hold 7.8%. With respect to this clone: Its antigen is not known.

The source material was PBMCs. The receptor was isolated from a man between 50 and 59 years old in good health and CMV-seropositive. The gene calls are TRBV15 and TRBJ2-7; D uncertain. The CDR3 DNA is TGTGCCTCAGCGCCGGCGAGCTCCTACGAGCAGTACTTC. This translates into CASAPASSYEQYF. Variable domain in full (rest from reference TRBV15 and TRBJ2-7): DAMVIQNPRYQVTQFGKPVTLSCSQTLNHNVMYWYQQKSSQAPKLLFHYYDKDFNNEADTPDNFQSRRPNTSFCFLDIRSPGLGDTAMYLCASAPASSYEQYFGPGTRLTVT.